Sequencing of this T cell receptor (beta chain) was carried out in a study of graft-versus-host responses after intestinal transplantation. Study-wide context: All of the recipients had induction that used anti-thymocyte globulin, then tacrolimus and steroids for 2 to 3 years.

About this clone itself: Its matching antigen is unknown.

V shed 2 bases, J shed 2 bases, and the junction held 5 bases outside the gene matches. Germline lookup yields CDR1 SEHNR and CDR2 FQNEAQ (reference sequence). The CDR3 runs to 15 residues. Produced via immunoSEQ multiplex PCR; TCRdb's table is partial and in-frame only. The table lists 90,000 to 95,000 clones, more than 85% of them singletons. This clonotype was sampled from a human donor who received an intestinal transplant. The gene calls are TRBV7-9 and TRBJ2-5, with 7 bases lining up with TRBD1. The material sequenced was unstimulated CD8+ T cells sorted from spleen or lymph node cells, taken before intestinal transplant. Here the CDR3 reads CASSLSETGQETQYF. The CDR3, as DNA: TGTGCCAGCAGCTTATCTGAGACAGGGCAAGAGACCCAGTACTTC.